This entry lists 32 T cell receptor beta chains sequenced from one sample in a study of blood T cell repertoires in COVID-19. Profiled with immunoSEQ multiplex PCR; TCRdb holds only in-frame clones, not every one. The data contain about 220,000 clones, 75% to 90% of them singletons. Sequenced material: peripheral blood. The source is a human donor in a cohort sampled during active COVID-19.

The V gene is TRBV6-5, the J gene TRBJ2-7; perhaps TRBD1 as D (6 bases). V lost 6 bases, J lost 5 bases, and 11 bases lay in between. The CDR3 is 12 residues long. In germline, CDR1 is MNHEY, CDR2 SVGAGI. As DNA, the CDR3 is TGTGCCAGCAGCGTGGGGGCCCACGAGCAGTACTTC. The encoded protein is CASSVGAHEQYF.

The chain employs TRBV19 and TRBJ1-5; TRBD1 matches at 8 bases. This CDR3 region has 17 residues. J was trimmed by 0 bases and V by 6 bases; bases with no gene match: 10. From germline, CDR1 is LNHDA and CDR2 SQIVND (reference sequence). As DNA, the CDR3 is TGTGCCAGTAGCCTCCGCGGGACAGGTATTAGCAATCAGCCCCAGCATTTT. Translation: CASSLRGTGISNQPQHF. Full variable domain (remainder filled in from reference TRBV19 and TRBJ1-5): DGGITQSPKYLFRKEGQNVTLSCEQNLNHDAMYWYRQDPGQGLRLIYYSQIVNDFQKGDIAEGYSVSREKKESFPLTVTSAQKNPTAFYLCASSLRGTGISNQPQHFGDGTRLSIL.

The V gene is TRBV6-5, the J gene TRBJ2-5; TRBD1 matches 9 bases. CDR3 length equals 15 residues. In germline, CDR1 is MNHEY, CDR2 SVGAGI. J gave up 3 bases and V 6 bases, and 8 bases lay outside the gene matches. CDR3: CASRGDRANEETQYF. DNA for the CDR3: TGTGCCAGCAGGGGGGACAGGGCCAACGAAGAGACCCAGTACTTC.

This rearrangement joins TRBV19 to TRBJ1-1; a weak D match, TRBD1 (5 bases). In germline, CDR1 is LNHDA, CDR2 SQIVND (reference sequence). CDR3 size: 15 residues. Trimming removed 7 bases at V and 3 bases at J, with 18 bases between. CDR3 nucleotide sequence: TGTGCCAGTACTCCCCAGGGAGGAGGGGACACTGAAGCTTTCTTT. Its protein is CASTPQGGGDTEAFF. The entire variable domain, with the rest obtained from reference TRBV19 and TRBJ1-1, is as follows: DGGITQSPKYLFRKEGQNVTLSCEQNLNHDAMYWYRQDPGQGLRLIYYSQIVNDFQKGDIAEGYSVSREKKESFPLTVTSAQKNPTAFYLCASTPQGGGDTEAFFGQGTRLTVV.

The chain carries TRBV13 and TRBJ1-1; D is perhaps TRBD1 (5 bases). Trimming stripped 5 bases from V and 3 bases from J, with 10 bases between. CDR3 length equals 13 residues. CDR1 is PRHDT, CDR2 FYEKMQ, per germline (reference sequence). CDR3 region: CASSPGGDTEAFF. Here the CDR3 DNA reads TGTGCCAGCAGCCCTGGAGGGGACACTGAAGCTTTCTTT.

This clone was found once. The rearrangement links TRBV30 to TRBJ2-3; 16 bases match TRBD2. V dropped 6 bases and J dropped 3; count of bases not matched to a gene: 12. CDR3 length equals 18 residues. Germline CDR1 GTSNPN, CDR2 SVGIG (reference sequence). The CDR3 region has the DNA TGTGCCTGTCTGCCAGCGGGACTAGCGGGAGGGCTGACAGATACGCAGTATTTT. Amino acid sequence: CACLPAGLAGGLTDTQYF.

The CDR3 loop reads CASSRLLAGGTYEQYF. CDR3 nucleotide sequence: TGTGCCAGCAGCCGCCTACTAGCGGGGGGGACCTACGAGCAGTACTTC. The rearrangement links TRBV27 to TRBJ2-7; 13 nucleotides align to TRBD2. The germline gives CDR1 MNHEY, CDR2 SMNVEV (reference sequence). The CDR3 contains 16 residues. The J segment lost 2 bases and the V segment lost 6 bases, leaving 7 bases of the junction unmatched.

The V gene is TRBV5-5, the J gene TRBJ2-3; 7 nucleotides line up with TRBD1. The CDR3 has 15 residues. The trim removed 4 bases at V and 2 bases at J, leaving 7 bases unmatched. CDR1 SGHKS and CDR2 YYEKEE come from the germline V gene (reference sequence). The CDR3 loop reads CASSLGQLSTDTQYF. In DNA, the CDR3 is TGTGCCAGCAGCCTGGGACAGCTCTCCACAGATACGCAGTATTTT.

This clone was seen once. The V gene is TRBV7-2, the J gene TRBJ1-4, with 12 bases aligning to TRBD1. Germline V gives CDR1 SGHTA, CDR2 FQGNSA. The V segment lost 4 bases and the J segment 5 bases; nucleotides outside the gene matches: 5. The CDR3 runs to 16 residues. CDR3 sequence: CASSWGTGGWNEKLFF. CDR3 DNA: TGTGCCAGCAGCTGGGGGACAGGGGGCTGGAATGAAAAACTGTTTTTT.

This clone showed up just a few times. The CDR3 DNA reads TGTGCCAGCAGGAGACAGTGGGGTGAAAAACTGTTTTTT. Its translation is CASRRQWGEKLFF. This chain connects TRBV6-5 to TRBJ1-4, with TRBD1 as a possible D gene (5 bases). Trimming took off 6 bases at V and 7 bases at J, with 12 bases between the two ends. CDR1 and CDR2 from the germline V gene are MNHEY and SVGAGI. This CDR3 has 13 residues.

This clone turned up a few times. One junction end does not reproduce the germline sequence, and a read error may be involved. The sample has other DNA sequences that encode this CDR3 too. V and J are TRBV27 and TRBJ2-2, with 12 bases matching TRBD1. CDR1 and CDR2 from the germline V gene are MNHEY and SMNVEV (reference sequence). The CDR3 spans 19 residues. CDR3 sequence: CARSAGGGQGALDTGELFF. The DNA of the CDR3 is TGTGCCCGCAGTGCAGGGGGGGGACAGGGGGCGCTGGACACCGGGGAGCTGTTTTTT.

The chain has TRBV30 and TRBJ2-7; TRBD1 aligns across 8 bases. This CDR3 comprises 14 residues. CDR1 and CDR2 from the germline V gene are GTSNPN and SVGIG (reference sequence). The ends lost 1 base at V and 3 bases at J; junction bases unmatched: 5. CDR3 sequence (DNA): TGTGCCTGGAGTGATGGGACAGGTGTCTACGAGCAGTACTTC. Protein sequence: CAWSDGTGVYEQYF.

The J gene is TRBJ2-6, the V gene TRBV5-1, with D possibly being TRBD2 (6 bases). CDR3 length equals 15 residues. Trimming removed 1 base from V and 3 bases from J, with 8 bases in between. Germline CDR1 SGHRS, CDR2 YFSETQ. In nucleotides, the CDR3 is TGCGCCAGCAGCTTGACGGGAGATGGGGCCAACGTCCTGACTTTC. The encoded protein is CASSLTGDGANVLTF.

This clone has only one observation. J is TRBJ2-7 and V is TRBV6-2 or TRBV6-3; 7 bases match TRBD1. Germline loops: CDR1 MNHEY, CDR2 SVGEGT. J was trimmed by 2 bases and V by 4 bases; bases with no gene match: 11. CDR3 size: 16 residues. The CDR3 loop reads CASSSSPSTGTYEQYF. The CDR3 DNA is TGTGCCAGCAGTTCCTCCCCTTCGACAGGGACCTACGAGCAGTACTTC.

This clone turned up a few times. This sequence joins TRBV4-3 and TRBJ2-7; unclear D gene. The germline CDR1 and CDR2 sequences are LGHNA and YSLEER. V lost 0 bases, J lost 3 bases, and 12 bases lay in between. The CDR3 has 15 amino acids. The chain's CDR3 is CASSQDAQVFYEQYF. The CDR3 region has the DNA TGCGCCAGCAGCCAAGATGCCCAGGTTTTCTACGAGCAGTACTTC.

The J gene is TRBJ2-3, the V gene TRBV29-1, with D possibly matching TRBD1 (5 bases). CDR1 and CDR2 from the germline V gene are SQVTM and ANQGSEA. The CDR3 has 13 amino acids. The V gene lost 4 bases and the J gene lost 2 bases, with 10 bases spanning the gap. The CDR3 DNA reads as TGCAGCGTTGGGGGCCGCAACACAGATACGCAGTATTTT. It translates to CSVGGRNTDTQYF.

About this clone itself: Other DNA sequences from this sample encode an identical CDR3 as well. V gene TRBV24-1 combines with J gene TRBJ2-1; TRBD2 aligns across 10 bases. With 7 bases clipped from V and 4 bases from J, the junction kept 3 bases outside the gene matches. CDR1 and CDR2 from the germline V gene are KGHDR and SFDVKD. The CDR3 runs 14 residues. The CDR3 protein is CATRETSGYNEQFF. The CDR3 coding sequence is TGTGCCACCAGGGAGACTAGCGGGTACAATGAGCAGTTCTTC.

This chain links TRBV19 with TRBJ2-3; a possible D gene is TRBD1 (6 bases). Trimming cost V 7 bases and J 4 bases, with 12 bases left between them. CDR3 size: 13 residues. In germline, CDR1 is LNHDA, CDR2 SQIVND (reference sequence). The CDR3: CASTTTGSDTQYF. In DNA, the CDR3 is TGTGCCAGTACCACTACAGGGTCAGATACGCAGTATTTT.

This rearrangement joins TRBV25-1 to TRBJ2-7, with D hard to call. Germline values: CDR1 MGHDK, CDR2 SYGVNS. Trimming shortened V by 3 bases and J by 4 bases, and 4 bases separated the two germline ends. This CDR3 comprises 11 residues. For the CDR3, the DNA is TGTGCCAGCAGTGACAGATACGAGCAGTACTTC. This translates into CASSDRYEQYF.

The chain carries TRBV19 and TRBJ2-7, with TRBD1 matching 10 bases. Germline V lookup: CDR1 LNHDA, CDR2 SQIVND (reference sequence). With V trimmed by 7 bases and J by 1 base, 10 bases remained unmatched. The CDR3 is 16 residues long. Here the CDR3 DNA reads TGTGCCAGTACCGGGGGACCGGGACAGGGGTCCTACGAGCAGTACTTC. Its protein is CASTGGPGQGSYEQYF.

V usage is TRBV28 and J usage is TRBJ2-7; D perhaps matches TRBD1 (6 bases). V was clipped by 5 bases and J by 0 bases, with 14 bases between them. The CDR3 totals 15 residues. The germline gives CDR1 MDHEN, CDR2 SYDVKM. The CDR3 region has the DNA TGTGCCAGCAGTGGGTCCACAGGGTTCTCCTACGAGCAGTACTTC. Translated: CASSGSTGFSYEQYF.

V gene TRBV29-1 combines with J gene TRBJ1-2; 7 bases fit TRBD1. Germline CDR1 and CDR2: SQVTM and ANQGSEA. The length of the CDR3 is 12 residues. Germline trimming cut 6 bases from V and 5 bases from J; bases unmatched to any gene: 6. This CDR3 reads CSVGGQPYGYTF. DNA of the CDR3: TGCAGCGTCGGGGGACAGCCATATGGCTACACCTTC.

This clone was seen more than once but under ten times. The V call is TRBV15, the J call TRBJ1-5; 10 bases line up with TRBD1. The CDR3 consists of 15 residues. Germline V gene data show CDR1 as LNHNV and CDR2 as YYDKDF (reference sequence). J was trimmed by 7 bases and V by 3 bases; bases with no gene match: 6. The CDR3: CATSSQTGGGQPQHF. Written as DNA, the CDR3 is TGTGCCACCAGCAGCCAGACAGGGGGCGGACAGCCCCAGCATTTT.

This clone was seen a single time. The chain uses TRBV28 and TRBJ1-2, with 7 bases that match TRBD1. The CDR3 has 14 residues. Trimming at V came to 5 bases and at J to 5 bases, leaving 8 bases not matched to a gene. CDR1 is MDHEN, CDR2 SYDVKM, per germline. The CDR3 is CASSPPGQPYGYTF. The CDR3 bases are TGTGCCAGCAGTCCCCCGGGACAGCCTTATGGCTACACCTTC.

The chain's CDR3 is CASTTGQGQWSSYNSPLHF. CDR3 in DNA: TGTGCCAGCACCACAGGACAGGGCCAATGGAGCTCCTATAATTCACCCCTCCACTTT. The chain joins TRBV28 to TRBJ1-6; 8 bases line up with TRBD1. The V and J ends lost 7 bases and 0 bases, in that order; junction bases with no gene match: 14. This CDR3 contains 19 residues. Looked up from germline, CDR1 is MDHEN and CDR2 is SYDVKM. Looking up the rest from reference TRBV28 and TRBJ1-6 gives the full variable domain: DVKVTQSSRYLVKRTGEKVFLECVQDMDHENMFWYRQDPGLGLRLIYFSYDVKMKEKGDIPEGYSVSREKKERFSLILESASTNQTSMYLCASTTGQGQWSSYNSPLHFGNGTRLTVT.

The rearrangement links TRBV5-1 to TRBJ2-5; tentative D call: TRBD2 (5 bases). V lost 0 bases and J lost 4, with 16 bases in between. This CDR3 is 16 amino acids long. Germline V gives CDR1 SGHRS, CDR2 YFSETQ. The chain's CDR3 is CASSLGASRAGETQYF. CDR3 in DNA: TGCGCCAGCAGCTTGGGGGCGTCAAGGGCGGGAGAGACCCAGTACTTC.

V gene TRBV19 combines with J gene TRBJ1-2; D gene ambiguous. This CDR3 contains 12 residues. V was shortened by 1 base and J by 10 bases, with 10 bases between the two germline ends. CDR1 is LNHDA and CDR2 is SQIVND in the germline V gene (reference sequence). Here the CDR3 reads CASSIVAGTYTF. As DNA, the CDR3 is TGTGCCAGTAGTATAGTCGCGGGCACCTACACCTTC. Based on the CDR3 plus reference TRBV19 and TRBJ1-2, the full variable domain is DGGITQSPKYLFRKEGQNVTLSCEQNLNHDAMYWYRQDPGQGLRLIYYSQIVNDFQKGDIAEGYSVSREKKESFPLTVTSAQKNPTAFYLCASSIVAGTYTFGSGTRLTVV.

CDR3: CASTLRGIYGYTF. The CDR3 nucleotides are TGTGCCAGCACTCTGAGGGGGATCTATGGCTACACCTTC. This chain uses TRBV28 with TRBJ1-2; D is possibly TRBD1 (6 bases). Germline V gives CDR1 MDHEN, CDR2 SYDVKM. The CDR3 has 13 amino acids. V was cut by 7 bases and J by 4 bases, with 13 bases left in between.

Comment on this clone: The sample holds other DNA sequences that translate to the same CDR3. The chain links TRBV12-3 or TRBV12-4 to TRBJ1-2, with D unclear. The germline V and J ends were trimmed by 9 bases and 1 base, with 6 bases remaining between them. The CDR3 has 11 amino acids. The CDR3 nucleotides are TGTGCCAGTTCAATTAACTATGGCTACACCTTC. It translates to CASSINYGYTF.

The chain uses TRBV9 and TRBJ1-6, with D tentatively TRBD1 (5 bases). V lost 1 base, J lost 3 bases, and 14 bases lay in between. The CDR3 loop spans 17 amino acids. In germline, CDR1 is SGDLS, CDR2 YYNGEE. The CDR3 loop is CASSVSIQGYYNSPLHF. The CDR3 DNA is TGTGCCAGCAGCGTATCCATCCAGGGTTACTATAATTCACCCCTCCACTTT.

In DNA, the CDR3 is TGTGCCAGCAGTTGGGGGGACTATAGCAATCAGCCCCAGCATTTT. Its protein is CASSWGDYSNQPQHF. The chain has TRBV28 and TRBJ1-5; tentative D call: TRBD1 (5 bases). The V gene lost 4 bases and the J gene lost 0 bases, with 10 bases spanning the gap. The CDR3 covers 15 residues. The germline gives CDR1 MDHEN, CDR2 SYDVKM.

The chain recombines TRBV5-6 with TRBJ2-5; 13 positions agree with TRBD2. Trimming took 1 base from V and 4 from J; bases not matched to a gene: 4. From germline, CDR1 is SGHDT and CDR2 YYEEEE. There are 16 residues in the CDR3. The CDR3 region is CASSLRTSGSRETQYF. CDR3 nucleotide sequence: TGTGCCAGCAGCTTGAGGACTAGCGGGAGTCGAGAGACCCAGTACTTC.